This T cell receptor (beta chain) is from a study of blood T cell repertoires in COVID-19. As for the study in general: The samples span acute and convalescent COVID-19 from the United States, Italy and Spain. Sources were T cells, B-cell-depleted T cells, or PBMCs; the material itself was cDNA or gDNA.

Under the authors' procedure: By means of reference gene primer amplification, nucleated cell counts were estimated. The data were produced by immunoSEQ multiplex PCR, yet TCRdb's version contains in-frame clones alone and is incomplete. V and J calls and clone size are given by that table; D and trimming were obtained from the DNA. This table holds roughly 120,000 clones, around 85% found once. What was sequenced was peripheral blood. The clonotype originates from a human donor in a cohort sampled during active COVID-19.

The CDR3 bases are TGTGCCAGCAGCGCCGGGACTAGCGGGGGGGCCAAAGATACGCAGTATTTT. It yields the protein CASSAGTSGGAKDTQYF. The chain is built from TRBV3-1 (or the pseudogene TRBV3-2) and TRBJ2-3, with TRBD2 identical over 16 bases. V trimming: 5 bases; J trimming: 5 bases; junction bases outside the gene matches: 7. The length of the CDR3 is 17 residues. Germline V CDR1 and CDR2: LGHDT, YNNKEL (reference sequence).